What follows is one T cell receptor (beta chain) and its context. The target antigen is unknown. The V end lost 0 bases, the J end lost 0 bases, and 15 bases lay between the germline ends. Germline CDR1 SGHTA, CDR2 FQGNSA. The CDR3 has 18 residues. Profiling of TCR beta VDJ combinations and CDR3 sequences used genomic DNA as template. TCRdb used MiXCR to reprocess the reads, holding one entry per CDR3 protein. The sample records some 170,000 distinct CDR3 sequences, 70% to 75% being singletons. The entry originates in a study of CD8+CD57+ T cells in acquired aplastic anemia. On the study more broadly: Sorting CD4+ and CD8+ cells gave DNA averaging about 3.3 ug.

All sequencing subjects had displayed CD8+CD57+ cell expansion on flow cytometry. No patient had been given any therapy when blood was sampled. The study's findings and limits: Patients shared around 30 CD8+ CDR3 sequences with controls. The study found no significant CD8+ Simpson's diversity difference between patients and controls.

The TCR originated in a human donor with aplastic anemia. The chain links TRBV7-2 to TRBJ1-3, with TRBD1 as a possible D gene (6 bases). Source material: sorted CD4+, CD8+, or CD8+CD57+ T cells (not recorded which) from PBMCs. The CDR3 bases are TGTGCCAGCAGCTTAGCGCCGCCGGGGGCGAGCTCTGGAAACACCATATATTTT. Protein product: CASSLAPPGASSGNTIYF.